This T cell receptor beta chain stems from a study of neurological immune-mediated disorders. Germline V gives CDR1 SGHVS, CDR2 FNYEAQ. The CDR3 runs 15 residues. The time point is: technical triplicate 3. From 2 million PBMCs stored at -80 C, the unsorted libraries were generated. Every sequencing run drew on 15-18 subjects and yielded over 200 million TCR-beta sequences. In TCRdb, the 5' RACE reads were re-called with MiXCR into one record per CDR3 protein. The sample holds some 47,000 distinct CDR3 sequences; about a fifth are singletons and the top ten take less than 5%. Study-level points and caveats: Private repertoires in all groups were suggested by the absence of shared CDR3 amino acid sequences among expanded clones across subjects. Multiple sclerosis was found to have the least TCR clonal expansion, below healthy controls, and HTLV-1-associated myelopathy the most.

To note about this clonotype: Its matching antigen is unknown. This could be a read error, since a much larger clone is one nucleotide away.

This TCR derives from a man in his fifties or sixties with HTLV-1-associated myelopathy (HAM/TSP). The chain combines TRBV7-6 with TRBJ2-1; 8 nucleotides line up with TRBD2. The specimen sequenced was PBMCs. CDR3 amino acids: CANSPLAGPYNEQFF. Written as DNA, the CDR3 is TGTGCCAACAGCCCCTTAGCGGGGCCCTACAATGAGCAGTTCTTC.